This T cell receptor (beta chain) comes out of a study of chemoradiotherapy in HPV16-positive cancers. Notes on the study in general: Non-HPV-specific T cells did not expand in tumors during treatment, whereas candidate HPV-specific clones and E7-related motifs did. Only a couple of HPV16-positive patients supplied the functional HPV-specificity definition.

About this clone: Antigen: not known.

CDR1 SGHVS and CDR2 FNYEAQ come from the germline V gene. Trimming took off 5 bases at V and 2 bases at J, with 19 bases between the two ends. The CDR3 consists of 17 residues. Sequencing was performed with immunoSEQ multiplex PCR; in TCRdb, only in-frame clones are kept and a portion is missing. Of tens of thousands of clones in the sample, about nine tenths are singletons; the top ten hold 4% to 5%. The chain joins TRBV7-6 to TRBJ2-1; no definite D call. The sample in question was blood, obtained from a patient who underwent chemoradiotherapy. The sequence was collected from a human donor with HPV-associated anogenital cancer. CDR3 residues: CASSPAHPMITYNEQFF. DNA of the CDR3: TGTGCCAGCAGCCCGGCCCATCCCATGATTACCTACAATGAGCAGTTCTTC.